This T cell receptor beta chain was captured in a study of shared clonotypes between healthy human individuals. Study-level background: A couple of women and a few men aged 18 to 49 served as donors.

Each subset's genomic DNA was split evenly across several immunoSEQ plates. Profiled with immunoSEQ multiplex PCR; TCRdb holds only in-frame clones, not every one. Of roughly 660,000 clones in the sample, 90% are singletons; the top ten hold 34%. Trimming took 5 bases from V and 6 from J, leaving 10 bases between them. The germline V gene has CDR1 MNHEY and CDR2 SMNVEV (reference sequence). The CDR3 is 13 residues long. The specimen sequenced was memory CD8+ T cells from PBMCs. Subset specified: CD45RO+ cells pooled with CCR7-negative TemRA cells. The TCR was taken from a man aged 18 to 29 in good health. Some clones in this sample may be carry-over from other donors' samples. The chain couples TRBV27 to TRBJ2-2; D call uncertain. CDR3 loop: CASSPTYSGELFF. CDR3 nucleotide sequence: TGTGCCAGCAGTCCAACTTATTCCGGGGAGCTGTTTTTT.